These 28 T cell receptor beta chains were all obtained from the same sample, sequenced in a study of identical twins. Each CDR3 protein is one row after TCRdb ran MiXCR on the 5' RACE reads. The sample consists of some 900,000 distinct CDR3 sequences, approximately 13% of them appearing once. The same sample was also studied in work on yellow fever vaccine responses in identical twins.

Specimen: PBMCs. The receptors here all came from a young woman in good health.

The CDR3 spells CASSLAAPDRGLDTEAFF. CDR3 nucleotide sequence: TGCGCCAGCAGCTTGGCCGCCCCGGACAGGGGTTTGGACACTGAAGCTTTCTTT. This chain connects TRBV5-1 to TRBJ1-1, with 9 bases aligning to TRBD1. The length of the CDR3 is 18 residues. Per germline, CDR1 SGHRS and CDR2 YFSETQ. After removal of 0 bases from V and 3 bases from J, the junction contained 12 bases not matched to a gene.

This clonotype was seen ten or more times. J is TRBJ1-2 and V is TRBV27; 7 bases map to TRBD1. Germline trimming cut 3 bases from V and 3 bases from J; bases unmatched to any gene: 16. In germline, CDR1 is MNHEY, CDR2 SMNVEV (reference sequence). The CDR3 is made up of 18 amino acids. The CDR3 here is CASSLRWDSDRGDYGYTF. CDR3 DNA: TGTGCCAGCAGTTTGAGGTGGGACAGTGACCGAGGTGACTATGGCTACACCTTC.

The genes are TRBV7-2 and TRBJ2-7; D unclear. This CDR3 spans 13 amino acids. In germline, CDR1 is SGHTA, CDR2 FQGNSA. Between the trimmed V and J ends, which lost 6 bases and 2 bases, there was a span of 11 bases. CDR3 sequence reads: CASRKTGPYEQYF. The CDR3 DNA reads TGTGCCAGCAGAAAGACCGGGCCCTACGAGCAGTACTTC.

V usage is TRBV5-1 and J usage is TRBJ2-3, with 11 nucleotides matching TRBD2. The length of the CDR3 is 16 residues. CDR1 and CDR2 from the germline V gene are SGHRS and YFSETQ. V shed 4 bases and J 0 bases; nucleotides not matched to a gene: 4. In nucleotides, the CDR3 is TGCGCCAGCAGCACGGGACTAGCGGCGAGCACAGATACGCAGTATTTT. This codes for CASSTGLAASTDTQYF.

CDR3 bases: TGCAGTGCTATCAGGGAAGGCTACGAGCAGTACTTC. Translating gives CSAIREGYEQYF. This chain links TRBV20-1 with TRBJ2-7; tentative D call: TRBD1 (5 bases). Germline-derived CDR1 and CDR2 are DFQATT and SNEGSKA (reference sequence). V shed 4 bases and J shed 3 bases, with 10 bases lying between them. This CDR3 comprises 12 residues.

This chain connects TRBV5-1 to TRBJ2-1; D gene unclear. Germline CDR1 reads SGHRS; CDR2 reads YFSETQ. V was clipped by 4 bases and J by 0 bases, with 14 bases between them. The CDR3 extends over 16 amino acids. The CDR3 here is CASSEGSYYSYNEQFF. Written as DNA, the CDR3 is TGCGCCAGCAGCGAAGGGTCCTACTACTCCTACAATGAGCAGTTCTTC.

This clonotype was found many times. The CDR3 here is CASSLPTTGDGRTEAFF. CDR3 nucleotide sequence: TGCGCCAGCAGCTTACCTACGACAGGGGATGGTCGAACTGAAGCTTTCTTT. The V and J genes are TRBV5-1 and TRBJ1-1; 8 bases fit TRBD1. This CDR3 spans 17 amino acids. V was pared by 2 bases and J by 5 bases, with 14 bases of the junction left unmatched. Germline V gene sequence: CDR1 SGHRS, CDR2 YFSETQ. Full variable domain (remainder filled in from reference TRBV5-1 and TRBJ1-1): KAGVTQTPRYLIKTRGQQVTLSCSPISGHRSVSWYQQTPGQGLQFLFEYFSETQRNKGNFPGRFSGRQFSNSRSEMNVSTLELGDSALYLCASSLPTTGDGRTEAFFGQGTRLTVV.

This clonotype was recorded at least ten times. The chain joins TRBV10-2 to TRBJ1-1; 7 nucleotides agree with TRBD1. The CDR3 extends over 12 amino acids. Germline CDR1 and CDR2: WSHSY and SAAADI. The CDR3 sequence is CAWDRENTEAFF. In nucleotides, the CDR3 is TGCGCTTGGGACAGAGAGAACACTGAAGCTTTCTTT.

The chain has TRBV6-1 and TRBJ2-2; TRBD1 matches at 7 bases. With 6 bases clipped from V and 6 bases from J, the junction kept 10 bases outside the gene matches. From germline, CDR1 is MNHNS and CDR2 SASEGT. The CDR3 has 15 amino acids. The CDR3 region has the DNA TGTGCCAGCAGATTTGGACAGGCCGTCTCCGGGGAGCTGTTTTTT. Encoded protein: CASRFGQAVSGELFF.

This clonotype has a count of ten or more. CDR3: CSVLRLAGGTDTQYF. As DNA, the CDR3 is TGCAGCGTTCTAAGACTAGCGGGAGGGACAGATACGCAGTATTTT. The V call is TRBV29-1, the J call TRBJ2-3; TRBD2 agrees at 14 bases. Germline V lookup: CDR1 SQVTM, CDR2 ANQGSEA. The J segment lost 3 bases and the V segment lost 5 bases, leaving 4 bases of the junction unmatched. The CDR3 is made up of 15 amino acids.

The rearrangement uses TRBV6-1 and TRBJ2-2; TRBD1 agrees at 8 bases. J gave up 1 base and V 7 bases, and 8 bases lay outside the gene matches. The CDR3 is made up of 16 amino acids. CDR1 and CDR2 (germline): MNHNS, SASEGT. CDR3 protein: CASIDPGTGNTGELFF. The DNA for the CDR3 is TGTGCCAGCATCGACCCCGGGACAGGGAACACCGGGGAGCTGTTTTTT.

This clonotype was detected a few times. This chain links TRBV6-5 with TRBJ2-1; D call uncertain. Germline loops: CDR1 MNHEY, CDR2 SVGAGI. V was clipped by 4 bases and J by 7 bases, with 17 bases between them. The CDR3 totals 15 residues. The DNA of the CDR3 is TGTGCCAGCAGTTTCCGCCTGATCCCCGGGAATGAGCAGTTCTTC. This encodes CASSFRLIPGNEQFF.

Only a few counts were recorded for this clonotype. The chain carries TRBV10-3 and TRBJ2-1; no definite D call. Germline values: CDR1 ENHRY, CDR2 SYGVKD. This CDR3 is 16 amino acids long. Trimming removed 0 bases at V and 5 bases at J, with 14 bases between. CDR3 DNA sequence: TGTGCCATCAGTGAGTCCCCGGGCCTTAACCACAATGAGCAGTTCTTC. It translates to CAISESPGLNHNEQFF.

This clonotype was detected ten times or more. This chain links TRBV20-1 with TRBJ1-5, with D maybe TRBD1 (5 bases). CDR1 is DFQATT and CDR2 is SNEGSKA in the germline V gene (reference sequence). The CDR3 sequence is 12 residues long. V gave up 3 bases and J gave up 2 bases, with 5 bases separating them. The CDR3 spells CSARGGNQPQHF. CDR3 bases: TGCAGTGCTAGGGGGGGCAATCAGCCCCAGCATTTT.

This clonotype has only a few counts. The rearrangement joins TRBV28 to TRBJ2-3; 8 nucleotides align to TRBD2. The CDR3 contains 18 residues. V was pared by 6 bases and J by 1 base, with 15 bases of the junction left unmatched. Looked up from germline, CDR1 is MDHEN and CDR2 is SYDVKM. As DNA, the CDR3 is TGTGCCAGCAGACTTACAGCGGGAGCAATGGCCCGCACAGATACGCAGTATTTT. As protein: CASRLTAGAMARTDTQYF.

The table lists this clonotype with many counts. The CDR3 sequence is CASSQSGRGASTDTQYF. In nucleotides, the CDR3 is TGTGCCAGCAGCCAATCCGGCCGGGGAGCTAGCACAGATACGCAGTATTTT. The chain uses TRBV4-2 and TRBJ2-3; possibly TRBD2 for D (5 bases). Germline V gene sequence: CDR1 LGHNA, CDR2 YNFKEQ. The CDR3 sequence is 17 residues long. Trimming shortened V by 2 bases and J by 0 bases, and 15 bases separated the two germline ends.

This clonotype was detected a few times. The chain has TRBV12-3 or TRBV12-4 and TRBJ2-1; D tentatively fits TRBD1 or TRBD2 (7 bases each). The CDR3 contains 16 residues. The V and J ends lost 0 bases and 8 bases respectively, with 17 bases between them. CDR3 bases: TGTGCCAGCAGTTTAGCGTTGGCAGGGGGGGGCTATGAGCAGTTCTTC. This translates into CASSLALAGGGYEQFF.

This chain links TRBV18 with TRBJ2-5; D gene unclear. The V gene lost 3 bases and the J gene lost 4 bases, with 9 bases spanning the gap. Germline CDR1 reads KGHSH; CDR2 reads LQKENI. The CDR3 has 13 amino acids. The CDR3 DNA sequence: TGTGCCAGCTCACCCCGGTTCCGAGAGACCCAGTACTTC. It translates to CASSPRFRETQYF.

This clonotype was observed at least ten times. The chain couples TRBV5-1 to TRBJ1-1, with unresolved D. With 0 bases removed from V and 0 bases from J, the gap between germline ends came to 9 bases. CDR3 length: 15 residues. The V gene's germline CDR1 is SGHRS and CDR2 YFSETQ. The CDR3 DNA reads as TGCGCCAGCAGCTTGGAGCCGGCGGTGAACACTGAAGCTTTCTTT. This codes for CASSLEPAVNTEAFF.

The DNA of the CDR3 is TGTGCCAGTAGGAGGGGCGGTCAGGGCACGTCCTACGAGCAGTACGTC. Translation gives CASRRGGQGTSYEQYV. J is TRBJ2-7 and V is TRBV6-1; a possible D gene is TRBD2 (6 bases). Trimming left V 9 bases short and J 1 base short, with 22 bases between. The CDR3 runs to 16 residues. CDR1 is MNHNS and CDR2 is SASEGT in the germline V gene.

This clonotype was picked up a small number of times. The genes are TRBV11-1 and TRBJ2-1; 9 nucleotides line up with TRBD2. Germline V gene data show CDR1 as SGHAT and CDR2 as FQDESV (reference sequence). V lost 3 bases and J lost 2; bases outside the gene matches: 8. CDR3 length equals 17 residues. The CDR3 sequence is CASSLAGGLATYNEQFF. CDR3 nucleotides: TGTGCCAGCAGCTTGGCAGGCGGACTAGCGACCTACAATGAGCAGTTCTTC.

This clonotype was recorded a few times. This rearrangement joins TRBV20-1 to TRBJ1-5, with unresolved D. CDR3 length: 12 residues. Germline CDR1 and CDR2: DFQATT and SNEGSKA (reference sequence). V was cut by 3 bases and J by 5 bases, with 8 bases left in between. CDR3 sequence reads: CSARISDQPQHF. CDR3 sequence (DNA): TGCAGTGCTAGGATAAGTGATCAGCCCCAGCATTTT.

This clonotype has just one count. The chain carries TRBV12-3 or TRBV12-4 and TRBJ2-7; D gene uncertain. Trimming removed 5 bases at V and 3 bases at J, with 11 bases between. This CDR3 region has 13 residues. The CDR3 is CASSPGRFYEQYV. DNA of the CDR3: TGTGCCAGCAGTCCAGGACGTTTCTACGAGCAGTACGTC.

This clonotype was recorded many times. V gene TRBV6-5 combines with J gene TRBJ1-2; TRBD1 matches at 9 bases. CDR1 is MNHEY and CDR2 is SVGAGI in the germline V gene. This CDR3 contains 15 residues. The junction had 9 bases not matched to a gene; V was cut back by 6 bases and J by 4 bases. The CDR3 is CASSYPGQGTYGYTF. The CDR3 DNA reads TGTGCCAGCAGCTACCCCGGACAGGGGACCTATGGCTACACCTTC.

The V and J genes are TRBV7-7 and TRBJ2-2, with a tentative D call TRBD2 (6 bases). This CDR3 has 11 residues. V lost 5 bases to trimming and J lost 10 bases, with 8 bases between them. Germline V lookup: CDR1 SSHAT, CDR2 FNYEAQ (reference sequence). CDR3 DNA sequence: TGTGCCAGCAGCCGCGGGGAGGAGCTGTTTTTT. This codes for CASSRGEELFF.

This chain links TRBV24-1 with TRBJ2-1; 7 nucleotides agree with TRBD2. Germline-derived CDR1 and CDR2 are KGHDR and SFDVKD. V trimming: 11 bases; J trimming: 5 bases; junction bases outside the gene matches: 8. This CDR3 comprises 13 residues. CDR3 in amino acids: CASATGRHNEQFF. The CDR3 region has the DNA TGTGCCAGTGCTACCGGGAGGCACAATGAGCAGTTCTTC.

CDR3 nucleotides: TGCGCCAGCAGCCCCGGTGGGGGCCTTCAAGAGACCCAGTACTTC. Amino acids: CASSPGGGLQETQYF. V and J are TRBV5-1 and TRBJ2-5, with a tentative D call TRBD1 (6 bases). CDR3 length: 15 residues. The germline gives CDR1 SGHRS, CDR2 YFSETQ. V lost 4 bases to trimming and J lost 2 bases, with 15 bases between them.

The chain uses TRBV15 and TRBJ2-3; possibly TRBD2 for D (6 bases). The CDR3 has 15 residues. Between the trimmed V and J ends, which lost 5 bases and 4 bases, there was a span of 16 bases. CDR1 is LNHNV and CDR2 is YYDKDF in the germline V gene (reference sequence). The CDR3 sequence: CATSLEWDFSDTQYF. The DNA of the CDR3 is TGTGCCACCAGCCTCGAGTGGGACTTCTCAGATACGCAGTATTTT.